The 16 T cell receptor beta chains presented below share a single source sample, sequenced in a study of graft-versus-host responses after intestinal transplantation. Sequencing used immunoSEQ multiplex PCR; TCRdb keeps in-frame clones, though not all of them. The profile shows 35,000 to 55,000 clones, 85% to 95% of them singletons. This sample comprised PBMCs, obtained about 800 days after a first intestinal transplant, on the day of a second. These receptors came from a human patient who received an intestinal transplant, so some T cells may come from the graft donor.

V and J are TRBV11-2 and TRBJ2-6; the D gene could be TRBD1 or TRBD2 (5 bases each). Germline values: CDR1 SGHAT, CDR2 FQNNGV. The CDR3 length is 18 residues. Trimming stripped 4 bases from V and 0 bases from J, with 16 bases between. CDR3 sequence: CASSSVRDAGSGANVLTF. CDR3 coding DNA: TGTGCCAGCAGCTCAGTCCGGGACGCCGGCTCTGGGGCCAACGTCCTGACTTTC.

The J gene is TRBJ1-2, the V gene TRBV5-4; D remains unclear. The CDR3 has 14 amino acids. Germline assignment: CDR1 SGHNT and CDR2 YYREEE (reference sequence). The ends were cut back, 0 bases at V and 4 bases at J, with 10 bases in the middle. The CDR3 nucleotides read TGTGCCAGCAGCTTGGGACGGAGCCCCTATGGCTACACCTTC. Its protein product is CASSLGRSPYGYTF.

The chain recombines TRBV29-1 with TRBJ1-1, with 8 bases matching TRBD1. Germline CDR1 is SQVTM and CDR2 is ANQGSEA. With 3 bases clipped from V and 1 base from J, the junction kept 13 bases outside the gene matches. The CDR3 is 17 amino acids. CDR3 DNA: TGCAGCGTTGATGAGCAGGGGGCGGCGGGGGCGAACACTGAAGCTTTCTTT. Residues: CSVDEQGAAGANTEAFF.

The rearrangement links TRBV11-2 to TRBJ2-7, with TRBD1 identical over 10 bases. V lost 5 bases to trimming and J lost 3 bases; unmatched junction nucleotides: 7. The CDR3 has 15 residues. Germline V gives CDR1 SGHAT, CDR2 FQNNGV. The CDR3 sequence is CASSPRDRGIYEQYF. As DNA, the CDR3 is TGTGCCAGCAGCCCCCGGGACAGGGGCATCTACGAGCAGTACTTC.

The CDR3 protein is CASSQDWSESSYEQYF. CDR3 bases: TGCGCCAGCAGCCAAGACTGGAGCGAAAGCTCCTACGAGCAGTACTTC. This chain uses TRBV4-1 with TRBJ2-7; D uncertain. Trimming took off 0 bases at V and 0 bases at J, with 12 bases between the two ends. This CDR3 contains 16 residues. The germline V gene has CDR1 MGHRA and CDR2 YSYEKL.

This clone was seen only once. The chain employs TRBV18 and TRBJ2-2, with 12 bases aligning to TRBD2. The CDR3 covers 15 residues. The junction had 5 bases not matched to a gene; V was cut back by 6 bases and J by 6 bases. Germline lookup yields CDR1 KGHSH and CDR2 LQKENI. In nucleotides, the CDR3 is TGTGCCAGCTCTCCGGGACTAGCGGGCTCCGGGGAGCTGTTTTTT. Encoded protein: CASSPGLAGSGELFF.

The CDR3: CASSPGRLSYEQYF. The CDR3 DNA reads as TGTGCCAGCAGCCCAGGACGGCTTTCCTACGAGCAGTACTTC. This chain uses TRBV7-3 with TRBJ2-7; no definite D call. The CDR3 totals 14 residues. Germline loops: CDR1 SGHTA, CDR2 FQGTGA. V gave up 5 bases and J gave up 1 base, with 12 bases separating them.

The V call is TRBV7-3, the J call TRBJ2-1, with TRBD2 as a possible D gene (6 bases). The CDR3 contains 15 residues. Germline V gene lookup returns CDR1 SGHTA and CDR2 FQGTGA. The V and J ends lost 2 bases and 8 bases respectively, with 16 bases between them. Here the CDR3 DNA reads TGTGCCAGCAGCTTAGGAGGGGCGCGAGGCGATGAGCAGTTCTTC. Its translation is CASSLGGARGDEQFF.

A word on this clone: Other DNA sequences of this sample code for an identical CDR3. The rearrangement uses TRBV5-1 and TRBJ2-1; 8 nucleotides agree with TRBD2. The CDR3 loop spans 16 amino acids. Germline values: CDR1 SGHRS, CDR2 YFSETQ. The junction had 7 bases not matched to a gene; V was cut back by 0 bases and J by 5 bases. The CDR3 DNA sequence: TGCGCCAGCAGCTTGGGTCCGGGAGGGCGGGACAATGAGCAGTTCTTC. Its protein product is CASSLGPGGRDNEQFF.

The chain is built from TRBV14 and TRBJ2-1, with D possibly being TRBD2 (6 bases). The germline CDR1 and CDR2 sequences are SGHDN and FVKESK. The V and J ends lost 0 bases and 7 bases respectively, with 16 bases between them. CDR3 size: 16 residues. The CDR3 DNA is TGTGCCAGCAGCCAAGATCCGCCGGGCCGGGGGAATGAGCAGTTCTTC. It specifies CASSQDPPGRGNEQFF.

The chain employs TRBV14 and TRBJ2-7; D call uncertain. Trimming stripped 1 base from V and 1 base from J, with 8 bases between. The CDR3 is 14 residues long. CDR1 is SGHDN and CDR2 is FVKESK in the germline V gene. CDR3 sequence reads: CASSQVKGSYEQYF. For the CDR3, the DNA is TGTGCCAGCAGCCAAGTCAAGGGATCCTACGAGCAGTACTTC.

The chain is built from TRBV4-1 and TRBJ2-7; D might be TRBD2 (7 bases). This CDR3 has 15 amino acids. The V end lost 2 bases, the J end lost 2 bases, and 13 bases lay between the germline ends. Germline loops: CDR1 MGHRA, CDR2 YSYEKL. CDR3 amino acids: CASSQNVGGPYEQYF. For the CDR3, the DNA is TGCGCCAGCAGCCAAAACGTCGGGGGGCCCTACGAGCAGTACTTC.

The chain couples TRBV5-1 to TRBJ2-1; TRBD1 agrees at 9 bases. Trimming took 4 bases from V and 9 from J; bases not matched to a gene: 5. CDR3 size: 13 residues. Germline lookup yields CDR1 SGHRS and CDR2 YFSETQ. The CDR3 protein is CASSHDRGGEQFF. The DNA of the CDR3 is TGCGCCAGCAGCCACGACAGGGGGGGTGAGCAGTTCTTC.

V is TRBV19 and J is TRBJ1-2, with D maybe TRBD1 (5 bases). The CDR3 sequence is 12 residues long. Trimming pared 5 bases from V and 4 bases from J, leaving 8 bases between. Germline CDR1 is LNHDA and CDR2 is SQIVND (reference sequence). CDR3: CASSRDPYGYTF. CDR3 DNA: TGTGCCAGTAGTCGGGACCCCTATGGCTACACCTTC.

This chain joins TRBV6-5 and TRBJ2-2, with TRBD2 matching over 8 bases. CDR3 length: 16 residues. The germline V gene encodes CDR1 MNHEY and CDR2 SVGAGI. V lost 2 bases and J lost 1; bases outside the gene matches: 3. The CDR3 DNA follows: TGTGCCAGCAGTTACGGCGGGGGGCGGAACACCGGGGAGCTGTTTTTT. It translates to CASSYGGGRNTGELFF.

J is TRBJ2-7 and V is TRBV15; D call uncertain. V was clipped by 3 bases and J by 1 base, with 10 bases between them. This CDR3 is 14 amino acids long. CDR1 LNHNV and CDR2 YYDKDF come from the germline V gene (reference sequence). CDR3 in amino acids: CATSSDRSSYEQYF. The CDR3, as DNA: TGTGCCACCAGCAGCGACCGTTCATCCTACGAGCAGTACTTC.